The clone carrying this T cell receptor (beta chain) occurred many times. Its antigen is undetermined. Time point specified: pre-sensitization, week 0. Treatment specified: therapeutic diphenylcyclopropenone sensitization with weekly scalp DPC. CDR3 length: 13 residues. Per germline, CDR1 MNHEY and CDR2 SVGAGI. V gave up 8 bases and J gave up 3 bases; unmatched junction bases: 7. This sample stems from a study of human T cells and chemical hapten exposure. At the level of the study: Patients, mostly women, had alopecia areata, alopecia totalis or alopecia universalis.

Study-level findings and limits: Expanded TCRs produced significantly more large CDR3 similarity clusters than controls did.

The study's library attached unique molecular identifiers to single cDNA molecules. TCRdb called the RACE reads again in MiXCR, with one record for every CDR3 protein. The sample has approximately 400,000 distinct CDR3 sequences, 5.1% seen once. This chain links TRBV6-5 with TRBJ2-7, with 7 positions matching TRBD1. The sample here was whole blood, taken in connection with sensitization to the hapten diphenylcyclopropenone (DPC). The source of this sequence is a woman in her fifties or sixties with alopecia areata. Some clones in this sample may be carry-over from other donors' samples. The CDR3 protein is CASSTGKGYEQYF. The CDR3, as DNA: TGTGCCAGCTCGACAGGGAAGGGCTACGAGCAGTACTTC.